The rows below give T cell receptor beta chains drawn from one sample of a study of T cells after yellow fever vaccination. In TCRdb, the 5' RACE reads were re-called with MiXCR into one record per CDR3 protein. Among about 550,000 distinct CDR3 sequences, roughly a fifth were seen once, and the ten largest hold around an eighth. Specimen: PBMCs, collected 15 days after the yellow fever booster vaccination. The receptors were gathered from a man aged 30 to 39 who received the YFV17D yellow fever vaccine. The CDR3 runs from the conserved cysteine through the conserved F or W. Fields, in order: D gene, clone size, V gene, J gene, CDR3 DNA, CDR3 protein. D genes are given only for firm matches. Not every row has a clone size; where given, it reads once, few, many or a size class.

D gene: TRBD1
clone size: few
V gene: TRBV20-1
J gene: TRBJ1-6
CDR3 DNA: TGCAGTGCTAGGGGACAGGCCGGTTCACCCCTCCACTTT
CDR3 protein: CSARGQAGSPLHF

D gene: TRBD1
clone size: .
V gene: TRBV30
J gene: TRBJ2-1
CDR3 DNA: TGTGCCTGGGGCGGGACAGGGGGAGGTGAGCAGTTCTTC
CDR3 protein: CAWGGTGGGEQFF

D gene: .
clone size: few
V gene: TRBV10-1
J gene: TRBJ2-3
CDR3 DNA: TGCGCCAGCAGTGACGGCTACCAGAGTCTCACAGATACGCAGTATTTT
CDR3 protein: CASSDGYQSLTDTQYF

D gene: TRBD2
clone size: .
V gene: TRBV20-1
J gene: TRBJ2-1
CDR3 DNA: TGCAGTGCTAGAGAACCGGGAGGGCCTAATGAGCAGTTCTTC
CDR3 protein: CSAREPGGPNEQFF

D gene: .
clone size: .
V gene: TRBV29-1
J gene: TRBJ2-7
CDR3 DNA: TGCAGCGTATGGACACCTCTTAGGGGCGAGCAGTACTTC
CDR3 protein: CSVWTPLRGEQYF

D gene: .
clone size: .
V gene: TRBV2
J gene: TRBJ2-6
CDR3 DNA: TGTGCCAGCAGTAGGACAGCTACTGGGGCCAACGTCCTGACTTTC
CDR3 protein: CASSRTATGANVLTF

D gene: .
clone size: .
V gene: TRBV4-3
J gene: TRBJ2-1
CDR3 DNA: TGCGCCAGCAGCCAAGAGGGGGGCAGACAATATGAGCAGTTCTTC
CDR3 protein: CASSQEGGRQYEQFF

D gene: .
clone size: .
V gene: TRBV7-2
J gene: TRBJ2-1
CDR3 DNA: TGTGCCAGCAGCACCGGACTGTCGAATGAGCAGTTCTTC
CDR3 protein: CASSTGLSNEQFF

D gene: TRBD2
clone size: .
V gene: TRBV20-1
J gene: TRBJ2-7
CDR3 DNA: TGCAGTGCCAAACCTACTAGCGCCGGCGAGCAGTACTTC
CDR3 protein: CSAKPTSAGEQYF

D gene: TRBD2
clone size: few
V gene: TRBV7-2
J gene: TRBJ2-1
CDR3 DNA: TGTGCCAGCAGCATACTAGCGGGGACCTACAATGAGCAGTTCTTC
CDR3 protein: CASSILAGTYNEQFF

D gene: TRBD2
clone size: few
V gene: TRBV7-2
J gene: TRBJ2-1
CDR3 DNA: TGTGCCAGCAGCTACGAAATAGCGGGAGGGAGGAATGAGCAGTTCTTC
CDR3 protein: CASSYEIAGGRNEQFF

D gene: TRBD2
clone size: few
V gene: TRBV20-1
J gene: TRBJ2-1
CDR3 DNA: TGCAGTGCTAGGGGAGCTGTCGGGGGGGATGAGCAGTTCTTC
CDR3 protein: CSARGAVGGDEQFF

D gene: .
clone size: .
V gene: TRBV28
J gene: TRBJ2-3
CDR3 DNA: TGTGCCAGCAGTTTAAGGGGTTTAAAAAGCACAGATACGCAGTATTTT
CDR3 protein: CASSLRGLKSTDTQYF

D gene: TRBD2
clone size: .
V gene: TRBV20-1
J gene: TRBJ2-1
CDR3 DNA: TGCAGTGCTTGGACTAGCCACAATGAGCAGTTCTTC
CDR3 protein: CSAWTSHNEQFF

D gene: TRBD2
clone size: few
V gene: TRBV7-6
J gene: TRBJ2-1
CDR3 DNA: TGTGCCAGCACCAGAAGAGTAGCGGGAGTTCGCAATGAGCAGTTCTTC
CDR3 protein: CASTRRVAGVRNEQFF

D gene: TRBD2
clone size: .
V gene: TRBV4-3
J gene: TRBJ2-7
CDR3 DNA: TGCGCCAGCAGCCAAGATACCTTAAGTCCCGCGGGAGGATCGCCTGGCGAGCAGTACTTC
CDR3 protein: CASSQDTLSPAGGSPGEQYF

D gene: TRBD1
clone size: .
V gene: TRBV28
J gene: TRBJ1-5
CDR3 DNA: TGTGCCAGCAGCCACAGGGGTATGGGCAATCAGCCCCAGCATTTT
CDR3 protein: CASSHRGMGNQPQHF

D gene: TRBD1
clone size: few
V gene: TRBV27
J gene: TRBJ2-7
CDR3 DNA: TGTGCCAGCAGTCCCCCCACGACAGGGATCGACGAGCAGTACTTC
CDR3 protein: CASSPPTTGIDEQYF

D gene: .
clone size: .
V gene: TRBV20-1
J gene: TRBJ2-3
CDR3 DNA: TGCAGTGCCGTCTTAAGCACAGATACGCAGTATTTT
CDR3 protein: CSAVLSTDTQYF

D gene: TRBD2
clone size: few
V gene: TRBV9
J gene: TRBJ2-1
CDR3 DNA: TGTGCCAGCAGCGCCAGGACTAGCGGGGCGAACAATGAGCAGTTCTTC
CDR3 protein: CASSARTSGANNEQFF

D gene: .
clone size: .
V gene: TRBV5-6
J gene: TRBJ2-1
CDR3 DNA: TGTGCCAGCAGCTTCGTGACTACCGATGACAATGAGCAGTTCTTC
CDR3 protein: CASSFVTTDDNEQFF

D gene: .
clone size: few
V gene: TRBV5-1
J gene: TRBJ1-1
CDR3 DNA: TGCGCCACCCGGGGGCTGGGAACTGAAGCTTTCTTT
CDR3 protein: CATRGLGTEAFF

D gene: .
clone size: .
V gene: TRBV18
J gene: TRBJ2-5
CDR3 DNA: TGTGCCAGCTCACCTAAACAGCAAGAGACCCAGTACTTC
CDR3 protein: CASSPKQQETQYF

D gene: .
clone size: few
V gene: TRBV18
J gene: TRBJ2-5
CDR3 DNA: TGTGCCAGCTCACCACGCGAGGGGGAGACCCAGTACTTC
CDR3 protein: CASSPREGETQYF